Listed below are T cell receptor beta chains from one sample, sequenced in a study of blood T cell dynamics during melanoma immunotherapy. Profiled with immunoSEQ multiplex PCR; TCRdb holds only in-frame clones, not every one. The sample consists of 7,000 to 10,000 clones, more than 75% of them appearing once. Material: blood, obtained from a patient treated with checkpoint blockade. The receptors here all came from a human donor with melanoma. CDR3s include the opening cysteine and the closing phenylalanine or tryptophan. The D gene is left open where the match is weak. The listing skips clone size in some rows; elsewhere it reads once, few, many or a size class.

j_gene,abundance,d_gene,v_gene,CDR3nt,CDR3aa
TRBJ2-7,.,TRBD2,TRBV29-1,TGCAGCGTTTTGGCTAGCGGGAGGGCCTTGGGTGAGCAGTACTTC,CSVLASGRALGEQYF
TRBJ1-5,.,TRBD1,TRBV7-2,TGTGCCAGCAGCTTACGGACAGGGTCAGGTCAGCCCCAGCATTTT,CASSLRTGSGQPQHF
TRBJ1-2,.,.,TRBV5-6,TGTGCCAGCAGCTTGGCCAGCAGGGCTGGTGGCTACACCTTC,CASSLASRAGGYTF
TRBJ2-7,.,.,TRBV5-6,TGTGCCAGCAGCTTGATCGGCGGTTTGAGCTCCTACGAGCAGTACTTC,CASSLIGGLSSYEQYF
TRBJ2-1,.,TRBD2,TRBV5-1,TGCGCCAGCAAACTCGGGACTCTGCGGGAGAATGAGCAGTTCTTC,CASKLGTLRENEQFF
TRBJ1-1,.,.,TRBV5-5,TGTGCCAGCAGCTTAGGGGAGACCACTGAAGCTTTCTTT,CASSLGETTEAFF
TRBJ2-3,.,.,TRBV7-6,TGTGCCAGCAGCTTACATGGCAGACCCGACACAGATACGCAGTATTTT,CASSLHGRPDTDTQYF
TRBJ1-5,.,.,TRBV28,TGTGCCAGCAGGTCGACGGCTCAGCCCCAGCATTTT,CASRSTAQPQHF
TRBJ2-7,.,.,TRBV5-1,TGCGCCAGCAGCTTGTGGGGGATTAACCTAGGCTACGAGCAGTACTTC,CASSLWGINLGYEQYF
TRBJ1-2,.,.,TRBV5-1,TGCGCCAGCAGCTTGGGGGCAGGGGACTATGGCTACACCTTC,CASSLGAGDYGYTF
TRBJ2-3,.,TRBD2,TRBV9,TGTGCCAGCAGCATTACTAGCGGGGGGTTAGATACGCAGTATTTT,CASSITSGGLDTQYF
TRBJ2-7,.,TRBD2,TRBV6-5,TGTGCCAGCAGTAGGACTAGCGGTACCTACGAGCAGTACTTC,CASSRTSGTYEQYF
TRBJ1-2,.,.,TRBV19,TGTGCCAGTAGTACCCTCGAAGGGCCCAAAACTGGCTACACCTTC,CASSTLEGPKTGYTF
TRBJ2-7,once,TRBD2,TRBV5-1,TGCGCCCGCAGCCGCGGGGGCGGGACCGGGGGGGACGAGCAGTACTTC,CARSRGGGTGGDEQYF
TRBJ1-4,.,.,TRBV4-2,TGTGCCAGCAGCCAAGGGGCAGGGAGAAGAGATGAAAAACTGTTTTTT,CASSQGAGRRDEKLFF
TRBJ2-7,.,TRBD2,TRBV5-4,TGTGCCAGCAGCCCTAGCGGGAGGGCCAGTAATTACGAGCAGTACTTC,CASSPSGRASNYEQYF
TRBJ2-1,.,TRBD2,TRBV12-5,TGTGCTAGTGGTTCCCCCGGGACTAGCGGCATTCGCTCCTACAATGAGCAGTTCTTC,CASGSPGTSGIRSYNEQFF
TRBJ1-5,.,TRBD1,TRBV29-1,TGCAGCGTTGGCGGCGACAGGGTGGGTCAGCCCCAGCATTTT,CSVGGDRVGQPQHF
TRBJ1-4,.,.,TRBV11-2,TGTGCCAGCAGCTCGACAGCCTATAATGAAAAACTGTTTTTT,CASSSTAYNEKLFF
TRBJ1-1,.,TRBD1,TRBV29-1,TGCAGCGTTCCCGGGACAGTGAACACTGAAGCTTTCTTT,CSVPGTVNTEAFF
TRBJ1-2,few,.,TRBV7-2,TGTGCCAGCAGCTTAGGTTTGAACTATGGCTACACCTTC,CASSLGLNYGYTF
TRBJ1-1,.,.,TRBV10-3,TGTGCCACCCTCGGGGGAGGGGGCACTGAAGCTTTCTTT,CATLGGGGTEAFF
TRBJ1-6,.,.,TRBV7-9,TGTGCCAGCAGCTTGGGTTCCGGTTTCTATAATTCACCCCTCCACTTT,CASSLGSGFYNSPLHF
TRBJ2-7,.,.,TRBV11-2,TGTGCCAGCAGCTCCTTTTTACAGGGCGCGTACGAGCAGTACTTC,CASSSFLQGAYEQYF
TRBJ1-1,.,.,TRBV7-2,TGTGCCAGCAGCCCCGATCGGGCATTAGGGGGAGAAGCTTTCTTT,CASSPDRALGGEAFF
TRBJ1-4,.,.,TRBV28,TGTGCCAGCGGATTAGTTCGCCGGGGTGAGGGTGAAAAACTGTTTTTT,CASGLVRRGEGEKLFF
TRBJ2-2,.,TRBD1,TRBV7-2,TGTGCCAGCAGCTTAGGGACAGGAGCCGGGGAGCTGTTTTTT,CASSLGTGAGELFF
TRBJ2-7,once,.,TRBV13,TGTGCCAGCAGCTCCCGGGACCTAGAGTACGAGCAGTACTTC,CASSSRDLEYEQYF
TRBJ1-2,.,.,TRBV9,TGTGCCAGCAGACTCGAGGCTAAGGGAAACTATGGCTACACCTTC,CASRLEAKGNYGYTF
TRBJ2-5,.,TRBD2,TRBV5-1,TGCGCCAGCAGATCACTAGCGGGAGGGGGCCGGGAGCAGTACTTC,CASRSLAGGGREQYF
TRBJ1-3,.,.,TRBV14,TGTGCCAGCAGCCAAGCGGGGGCGGCTGGAAACACCATATATTTT,CASSQAGAAGNTIYF
TRBJ2-7,.,.,TRBV11-2,TGTGCCAGCAGCTTTAACAGGCCCTCCTACGAGCAGTACTTC,CASSFNRPSYEQYF
TRBJ1-1,.,.,TRBV2,TGTGCCAGCAGTGGTGCAGTGATGAACACTGAAGCTTTCTTT,CASSGAVMNTEAFF
TRBJ2-7,.,.,TRBV6-6,TGTGCCAGCAGGGACAGAGCCTACGAGCAGTACTTC,CASRDRAYEQYF
TRBJ1-2,.,TRBD1,TRBV19,TGTGCCAGTAGACCGGACAGGAGTAACTATGGCTACACCTTC,CASRPDRSNYGYTF
TRBJ1-5,.,.,TRBV6-5,TGTGCCAGCAGTTACGGGGGGGCGAGCAATCAGCCCCAGCATTTT,CASSYGGASNQPQHF
TRBJ1-2,.,.,TRBV11-2,TGTGCCAGCAGCTTAGAGGCAGGGTACTATGGCTACACCTTC,CASSLEAGYYGYTF
TRBJ1-2,.,.,TRBV29-1,TGCAGCGTTCACAGCAGGGCCTATGGCTACACCTTC,CSVHSRAYGYTF
TRBJ1-4,.,.,TRBV2,TGTGCCAGCAGCCAACAGGCAACTAATGAAAAACTGTTTTTT,CASSQQATNEKLFF
TRBJ1-4,.,TRBD1,TRBV25-1,TGTGCCAGCAGTGACCCGTTGTGGGACAGGGATGAAAAACTGTTTTTT,CASSDPLWDRDEKLFF
TRBJ2-7,.,TRBD1,TRBV5-4,TGTGCCAGCAGCTTGGCGGGACAGGCGGCCTACGAGCAGTACTTC,CASSLAGQAAYEQYF
TRBJ1-1,few,.,TRBV5-1,TGCGCCAGCAGCTTGGCCCCGGCCAACACTGAAGCTTTCTTT,CASSLAPANTEAFF
TRBJ1-1,few,.,TRBV19,TGTGCCAGTAGTAAACGGAACATGAACACTGAAGCTTTCTTT,CASSKRNMNTEAFF
TRBJ2-7,.,.,TRBV4-1,TGCGCCAGCAGCCAAGTATTCCGGGCAGCTCCACCGGACGAGCAGTACTTC,CASSQVFRAAPPDEQYF
TRBJ2-7,.,TRBD1,TRBV5-4,TGTGCCAGCAGCCGCGGACAGGGGAGGAACGAGCAGTACTTC,CASSRGQGRNEQYF
TRBJ2-7,few,.,TRBV21-1,TGTGCCAGCAGCAAAAGGTGGTCGGGTCCCTACGAGCAGTACTTC,CASSKRWSGPYEQYF
TRBJ1-6,few,.,TRBV5-4,TGTGCCAGCAGCTCTCCGGGCCAAAATTCACCCCTCCACTTT,CASSSPGQNSPLHF
TRBJ2-7,.,.,TRBV6-4,TGTGCCAGCAGTCAGGTCAGACAGCAGCACCACGAGCAGTACTTC,CASSQVRQQHHEQYF
TRBJ2-7,.,.,TRBV29-1,TGCAGCGTTGAACTACAGGTGGGGACCTACGAGCAGTACTTC,CSVELQVGTYEQYF
TRBJ1-5,.,.,TRBV10-3,TGTGCCATCAGTGAGTCGGTGGAAAGGCAGCCCCAGCATTTT,CAISESVERQPQHF
TRBJ2-7,.,TRBD1,TRBV5-1,TGCGCCAGCAGCATAAGGGACAGTACCTACGAGCAGTACTTC,CASSIRDSTYEQYF
TRBJ1-5,.,.,TRBV7-2,TGTGCCAGCAGCCCTCAGTCGGGGCAGCCCCAGCATTTT,CASSPQSGQPQHF